Many counts were recorded for the clone carrying this TCR beta chain. The antigen is unknown. Indicated time point: persistent/refractory GD, antithyroid drugs over 5 years with positive TRAb. With RNA extracted from PBMCs as input, the TCR library was made. According to the study, TCR beta libraries were built with iRepertoire HTBI primers and CDR3-region Arm-PCR. TCRdb itself ran the multiplex PCR reads through MiXCR, one entry per CDR3 protein. The table records around 430,000 distinct CDR3 sequences, about 22% of them present only once. The entry originates in a study of regulatory T cells in long-lasting Graves disease. Study-level points and caveats: What was studied was peripheral blood only, and not thyroid tissue.

Germline loops: CDR1 SQVTM, CDR2 ANQGSEA. The J segment lost 3 bases and the V segment lost 8 bases, leaving 9 bases of the junction unmatched. CDR3 size: 13 residues. This TCR derives from a female donor with Graves disease. The material was peripheral blood mononuclear cells (PBMCs), obtained when the disease was refractory, from a patient treated with antithyroid drugs. The genes are TRBV29-1 and TRBJ2-7; TRBD1 matches at 8 bases. The CDR3 protein is CSYAEDRDYEQYF. The CDR3, as DNA: TGCAGCTATGCAGAGGACAGGGACTACGAGCAGTACTTC.